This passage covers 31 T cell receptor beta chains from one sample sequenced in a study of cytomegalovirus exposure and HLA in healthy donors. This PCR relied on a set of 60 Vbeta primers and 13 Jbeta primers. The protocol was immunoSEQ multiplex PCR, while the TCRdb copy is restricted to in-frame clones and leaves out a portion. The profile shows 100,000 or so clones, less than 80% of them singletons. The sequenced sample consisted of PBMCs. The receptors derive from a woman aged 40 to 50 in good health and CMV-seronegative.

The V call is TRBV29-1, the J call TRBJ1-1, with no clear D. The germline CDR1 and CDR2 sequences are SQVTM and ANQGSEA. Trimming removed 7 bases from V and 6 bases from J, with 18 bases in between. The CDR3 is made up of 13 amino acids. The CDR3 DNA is TGCAGCGCGGGAGAAGGGTTTGGTTCTGAAGCTTTCTTT. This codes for CSAGEGFGSEAFF.

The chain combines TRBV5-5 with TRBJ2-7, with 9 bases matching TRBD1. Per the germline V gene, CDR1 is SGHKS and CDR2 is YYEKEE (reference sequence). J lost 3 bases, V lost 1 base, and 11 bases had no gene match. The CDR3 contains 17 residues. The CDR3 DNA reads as TGTGCCAGCAGCTTGTCATCACCGGGACAGGGCCTCTACGAGCAGTACTTC. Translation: CASSLSSPGQGLYEQYF. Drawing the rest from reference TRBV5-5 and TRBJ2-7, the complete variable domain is DAGVTQSPTHLIKTRGQQVTLRCSPISGHKSVSWYQQVLGQGPQFIFQYYEKEERGRGNFPDRFSARQFPNYSSELNVNALLLGDSALYLCASSLSSPGQGLYEQYFGPGTRLTVT.

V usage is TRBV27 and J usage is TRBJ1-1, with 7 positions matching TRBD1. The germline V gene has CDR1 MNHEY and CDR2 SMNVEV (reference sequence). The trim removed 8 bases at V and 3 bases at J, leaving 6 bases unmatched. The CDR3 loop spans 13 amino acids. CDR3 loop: CASGTGDDTEAFF. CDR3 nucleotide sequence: TGTGCCAGCGGCACAGGGGACGACACTGAAGCTTTCTTT.

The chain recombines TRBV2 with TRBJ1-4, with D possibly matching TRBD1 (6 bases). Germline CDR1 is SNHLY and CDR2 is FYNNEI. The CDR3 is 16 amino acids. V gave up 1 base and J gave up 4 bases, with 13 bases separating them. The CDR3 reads CASSEGQTGYNEKLFF. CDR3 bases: TGTGCCAGCAGTGAAGGCCAGACAGGTTATAATGAAAAACTGTTTTTT.

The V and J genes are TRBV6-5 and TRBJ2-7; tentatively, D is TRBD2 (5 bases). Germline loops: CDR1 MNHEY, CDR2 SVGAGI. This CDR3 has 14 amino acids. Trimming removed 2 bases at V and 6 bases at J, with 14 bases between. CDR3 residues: CASSYGLRGGEQYF. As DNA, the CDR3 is TGTGCCAGCAGTTACGGGTTGAGAGGAGGCGAGCAGTACTTC.

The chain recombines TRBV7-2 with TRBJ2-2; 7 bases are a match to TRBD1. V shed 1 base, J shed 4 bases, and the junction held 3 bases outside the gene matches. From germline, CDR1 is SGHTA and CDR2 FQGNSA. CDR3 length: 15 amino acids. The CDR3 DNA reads TGTGCCAGCAGCTTAGGGACAGGAACCACCGGGGAGCTGTTTTTT. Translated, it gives CASSLGTGTTGELFF. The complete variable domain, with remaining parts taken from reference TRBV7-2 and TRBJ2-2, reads GAGVSQSPSNKVTEKGKDVELRCDPISGHTALYWYRQSLGQGLEFLIYFQGNSAPDKSGLPSDRFSAERTGGSVSTLTIQRTQQEDSAVYLCASSLGTGTTGELFFGEGSRLTVL.

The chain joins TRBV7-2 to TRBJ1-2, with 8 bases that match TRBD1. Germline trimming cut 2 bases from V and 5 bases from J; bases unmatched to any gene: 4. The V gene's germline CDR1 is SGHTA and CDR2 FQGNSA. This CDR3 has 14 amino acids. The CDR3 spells CASSLTTGEYGYTF. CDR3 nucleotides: TGTGCCAGCAGCTTAACGACAGGGGAATATGGCTACACCTTC.

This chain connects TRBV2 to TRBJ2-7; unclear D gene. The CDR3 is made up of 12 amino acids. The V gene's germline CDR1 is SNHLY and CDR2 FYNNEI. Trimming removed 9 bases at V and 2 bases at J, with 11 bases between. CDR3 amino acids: CASTRNTYEQYF. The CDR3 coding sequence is TGTGCCAGTACGAGGAACACCTACGAGCAGTACTTC.

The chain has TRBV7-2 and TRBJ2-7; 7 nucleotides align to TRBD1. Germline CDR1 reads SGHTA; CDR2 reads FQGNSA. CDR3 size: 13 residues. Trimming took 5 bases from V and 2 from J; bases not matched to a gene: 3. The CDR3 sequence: CASSPTGTYEQYF. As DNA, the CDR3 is TGTGCCAGCAGCCCGACAGGGACCTACGAGCAGTACTTC.

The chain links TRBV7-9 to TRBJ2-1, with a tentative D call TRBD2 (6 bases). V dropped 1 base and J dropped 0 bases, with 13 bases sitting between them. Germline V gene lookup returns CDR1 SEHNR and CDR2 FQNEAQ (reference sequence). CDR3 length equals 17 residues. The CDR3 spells CASSLGPGGSSYNEQFF. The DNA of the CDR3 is TGTGCCAGCAGCTTAGGTCCCGGAGGGTCCTCCTACAATGAGCAGTTCTTC.

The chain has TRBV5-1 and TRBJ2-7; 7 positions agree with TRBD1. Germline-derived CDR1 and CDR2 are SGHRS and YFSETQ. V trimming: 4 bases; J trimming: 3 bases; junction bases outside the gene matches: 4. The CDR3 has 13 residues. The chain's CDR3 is CASSGGQLYEQYF. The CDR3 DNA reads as TGCGCCAGCAGCGGGGGACAGCTCTACGAGCAGTACTTC. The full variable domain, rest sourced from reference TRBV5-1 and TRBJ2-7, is KAGVTQTPRYLIKTRGQQVTLSCSPISGHRSVSWYQQTPGQGLQFLFEYFSETQRNKGNFPGRFSGRQFSNSRSEMNVSTLELGDSALYLCASSGGQLYEQYFGPGTRLTVT.

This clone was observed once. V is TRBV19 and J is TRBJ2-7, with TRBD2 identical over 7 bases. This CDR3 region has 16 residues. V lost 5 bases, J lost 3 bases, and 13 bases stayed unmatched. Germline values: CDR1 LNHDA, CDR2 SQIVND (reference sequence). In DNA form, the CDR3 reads TGTGCCAGTAGTGCTAGCGGAGGCCTTGAGCACTACGAGCAGTACTTC. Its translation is CASSASGGLEHYEQYF.

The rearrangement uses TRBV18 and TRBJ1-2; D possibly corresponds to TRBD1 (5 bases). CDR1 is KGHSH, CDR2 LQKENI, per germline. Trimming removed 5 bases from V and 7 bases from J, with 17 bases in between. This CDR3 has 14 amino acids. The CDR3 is CASSSAGILGGYTF. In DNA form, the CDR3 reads TGTGCCAGCTCATCAGCAGGGATACTGGGTGGCTACACCTTC.

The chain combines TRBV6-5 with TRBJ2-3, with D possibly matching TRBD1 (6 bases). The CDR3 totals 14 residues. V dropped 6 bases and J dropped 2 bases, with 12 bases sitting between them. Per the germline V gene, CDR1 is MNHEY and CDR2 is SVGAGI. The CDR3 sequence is CASSPGHSTDTQYF. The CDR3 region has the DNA TGTGCCAGCAGCCCGGGACACTCCACAGATACGCAGTATTTT.

Written as DNA, the CDR3 is TGTGCCTGCCCAGACAGACCCTATGGCTACACCTTC. This sequence encodes CACPDRPYGYTF. V is TRBV30 and J is TRBJ1-2, with D perhaps matching TRBD1 (5 bases). Germline lookup yields CDR1 GTSNPN and CDR2 SVGIG (reference sequence). The ends were cut back, 6 bases at V and 4 bases at J, with 12 bases in the middle. The CDR3 consists of 12 residues.

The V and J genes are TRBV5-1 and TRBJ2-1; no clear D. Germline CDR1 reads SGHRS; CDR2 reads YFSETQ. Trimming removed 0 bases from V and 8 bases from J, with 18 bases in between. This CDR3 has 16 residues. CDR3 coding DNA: TGCGCCAGCAGCTTGGAACGTCCAAACCGAGGAGATGAGCAGTTCTTC. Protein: CASSLERPNRGDEQFF.

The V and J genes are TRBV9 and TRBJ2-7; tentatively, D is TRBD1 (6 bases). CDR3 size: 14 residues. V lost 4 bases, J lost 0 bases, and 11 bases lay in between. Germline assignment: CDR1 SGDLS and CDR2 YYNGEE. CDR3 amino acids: CASSLRTDSYEQYF. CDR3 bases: TGTGCCAGCAGCCTTCGGACAGACTCCTACGAGCAGTACTTC.

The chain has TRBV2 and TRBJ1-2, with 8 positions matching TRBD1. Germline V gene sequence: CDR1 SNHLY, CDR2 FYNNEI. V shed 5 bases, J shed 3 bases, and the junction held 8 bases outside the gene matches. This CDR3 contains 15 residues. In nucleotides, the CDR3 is TGTGCCAGCAGTCGACAGGGGTTGGTTGACTATGGCTACACCTTC. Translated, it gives CASSRQGLVDYGYTF.

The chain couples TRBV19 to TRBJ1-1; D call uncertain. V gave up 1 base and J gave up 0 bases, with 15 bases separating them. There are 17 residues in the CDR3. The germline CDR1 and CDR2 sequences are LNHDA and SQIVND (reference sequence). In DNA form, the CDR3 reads TGTGCCAGTAGTATAGCCCTGCGCCGGGATATGAACACTGAAGCTTTCTTT. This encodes CASSIALRRDMNTEAFF.

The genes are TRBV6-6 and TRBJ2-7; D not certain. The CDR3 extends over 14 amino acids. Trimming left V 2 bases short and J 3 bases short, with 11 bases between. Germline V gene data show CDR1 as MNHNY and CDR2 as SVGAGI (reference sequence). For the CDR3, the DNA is TGTGCCAGCAGTTACGAAGTACAGAACTACGAGCAGTACTTC. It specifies CASSYEVQNYEQYF.

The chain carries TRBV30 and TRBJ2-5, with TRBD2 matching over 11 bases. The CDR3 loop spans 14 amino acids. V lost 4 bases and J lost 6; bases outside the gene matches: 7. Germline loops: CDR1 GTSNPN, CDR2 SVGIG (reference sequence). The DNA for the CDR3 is TGTGCCTGGACTCTAGCGGGAGGTCGAAAGACCCAGTACTTC. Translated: CAWTLAGGRKTQYF.

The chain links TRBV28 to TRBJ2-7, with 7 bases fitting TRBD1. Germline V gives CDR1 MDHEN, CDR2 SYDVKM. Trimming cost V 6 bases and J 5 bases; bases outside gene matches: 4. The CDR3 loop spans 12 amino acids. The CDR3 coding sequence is TGTGCCAGCAGCGACAGGGTTAACGAGCAGTACTTC. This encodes CASSDRVNEQYF.

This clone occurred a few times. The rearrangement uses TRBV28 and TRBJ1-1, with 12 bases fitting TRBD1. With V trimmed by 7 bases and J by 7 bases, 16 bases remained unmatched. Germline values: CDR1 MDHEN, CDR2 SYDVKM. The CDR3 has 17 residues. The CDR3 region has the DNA TGTGCCAGCACTTCCACCGGGGACAGGGGGCTCCATCGTGAAGCTTTCTTT. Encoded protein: CASTSTGDRGLHREAFF.

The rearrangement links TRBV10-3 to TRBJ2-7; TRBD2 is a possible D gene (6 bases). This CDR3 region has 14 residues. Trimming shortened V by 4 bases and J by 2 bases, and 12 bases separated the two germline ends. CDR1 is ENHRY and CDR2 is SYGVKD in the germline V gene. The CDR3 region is CAISGGVGAYEQYF. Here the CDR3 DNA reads TGTGCCATCAGTGGCGGGGTGGGAGCCTACGAGCAGTACTTC.

CDR3 DNA sequence: TGTGCCATCAGTGAGTCGGGGGGAAATCAGCCCCAGCATTTT. It translates to CAISESGGNQPQHF. The chain is built from TRBV10-3 and TRBJ1-5; TRBD1 might be the D (5 bases). CDR1 and CDR2 from the germline V gene are ENHRY and SYGVKD. The CDR3 runs to 14 residues. The V and J ends lost 0 bases and 4 bases respectively, with 7 bases between them.

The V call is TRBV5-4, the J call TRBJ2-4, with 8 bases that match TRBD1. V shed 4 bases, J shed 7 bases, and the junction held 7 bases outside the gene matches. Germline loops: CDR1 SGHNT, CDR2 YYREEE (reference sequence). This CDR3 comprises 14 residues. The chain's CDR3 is CASSQDRGGNIQYF. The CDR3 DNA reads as TGTGCCAGCAGCCAAGACAGGGGCGGGAACATTCAGTACTTC.

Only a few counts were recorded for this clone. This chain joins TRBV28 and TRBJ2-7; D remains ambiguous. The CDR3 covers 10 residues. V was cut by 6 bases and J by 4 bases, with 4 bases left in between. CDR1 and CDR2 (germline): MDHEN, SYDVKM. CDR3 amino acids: CASSQYEQYF. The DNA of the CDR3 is TGTGCCAGCAGCCAGTACGAGCAGTACTTC. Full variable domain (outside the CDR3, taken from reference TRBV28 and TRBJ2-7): DVKVTQSSRYLVKRTGEKVFLECVQDMDHENMFWYRQDPGLGLRLIYFSYDVKMKEKGDIPEGYSVSREKKERFSLILESASTNQTSMYLCASSQYEQYFGPGTRLTVT.

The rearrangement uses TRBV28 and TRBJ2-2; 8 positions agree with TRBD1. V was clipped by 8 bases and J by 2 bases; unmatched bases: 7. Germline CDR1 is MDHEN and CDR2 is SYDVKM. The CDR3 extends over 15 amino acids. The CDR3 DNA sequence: TGTGCCAGCGGGGGACAGGATCGAAACACCGGGGAGCTGTTTTTT. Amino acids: CASGGQDRNTGELFF. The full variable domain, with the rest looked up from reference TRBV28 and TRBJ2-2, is DVKVTQSSRYLVKRTGEKVFLECVQDMDHENMFWYRQDPGLGLRLIYFSYDVKMKEKGDIPEGYSVSREKKERFSLILESASTNQTSMYLCASGGQDRNTGELFFGEGSRLTVL.

CDR3 residues: CASGQGSTEAFF. CDR3 nucleotide sequence: TGTGCCAGCGGTCAGGGGTCCACTGAAGCTTTCTTT. The chain joins TRBV14 to TRBJ1-1; tentative D call: TRBD1 (6 bases). The ends were cut back, 8 bases at V and 4 bases at J, with 11 bases in the middle. CDR1 is SGHDN and CDR2 is FVKESK in the germline V gene. This CDR3 has 12 amino acids. Based on the CDR3 plus reference TRBV14 and TRBJ1-1, the full variable domain is EAGVTQFPSHSVIEKGQTVTLRCDPISGHDNLYWYRRVMGKEIKFLLHFVKESKQDESGMPNNRFLAERTGGTYSTLKVQPAELEDSGVYFCASGQGSTEAFFGQGTRLTVV.

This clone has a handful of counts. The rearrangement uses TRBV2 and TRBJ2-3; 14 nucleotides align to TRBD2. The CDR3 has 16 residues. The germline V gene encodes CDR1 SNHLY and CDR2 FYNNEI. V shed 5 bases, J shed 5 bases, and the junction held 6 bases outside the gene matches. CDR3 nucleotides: TGTGCCAGCAGTTATCCGACTAGCGGGGGGGGAGATACGCAGTATTTT. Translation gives CASSYPTSGGGDTQYF.

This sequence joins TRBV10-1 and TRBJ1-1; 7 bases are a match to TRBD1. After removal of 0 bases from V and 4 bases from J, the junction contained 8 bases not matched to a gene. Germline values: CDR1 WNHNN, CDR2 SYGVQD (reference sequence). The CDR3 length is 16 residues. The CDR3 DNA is TGCGCCAGCAGTGAGTCGGCGACAGGGTTGAGCACTGAAGCTTTCTTT. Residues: CASSESATGLSTEAFF.